Below are 10 T cell receptor beta chains sequenced from a single sample in a study of cytomegalovirus exposure and HLA in healthy donors. Amplification used 60 Vbeta primers and 13 Jbeta primers. Some clones are missing from TCRdb's copy, which holds only in-frame ones; the method was immunoSEQ multiplex PCR. The listing contains 150,000 or so clones. Sequenced input: PBMCs. The origin of the receptors is a woman between 50 and 59 years old in good health and CMV-seronegative.

The chain employs TRBV7-8 and TRBJ2-2; 7 bases line up with TRBD2. Trimming took 1 base from V and 2 from J; bases not matched to a gene: 4. This CDR3 contains 16 residues. Germline CDR1 is SGHVS and CDR2 is FQNEAQ. The DNA of the CDR3 is TGTGCCAGCAGCTTAGGGGAGGGCGGAAACACCGGGGAGCTGTTTTTT. The encoded protein is CASSLGEGGNTGELFF.

The chain has TRBV18 and TRBJ1-2; TRBD1 matches 9 bases. Germline V gene data show CDR1 as KGHSH and CDR2 as LQKENI. Trimming at V came to 3 bases and at J to 5 bases, leaving 1 base not matched to a gene. This CDR3 is 13 amino acids long. Here the CDR3 DNA reads TGTGCCAGCTCACCGGACAGGGGTTATGGCTACACCTTC. The encoded protein is CASSPDRGYGYTF.

The gene calls are TRBV7-8 and TRBJ1-5; D remains ambiguous. The CDR3 is 14 residues long. Germline CDR1 and CDR2: SGHVS and FQNEAQ. Trimming left V 3 bases short and J 7 bases short, with 13 bases between. CDR3 DNA: TGTGCCAGCAGCTTGAGGGAGGGTGAACAGCCCCAGCATTTT. It yields the protein CASSLREGEQPQHF.

The genes are TRBV6-5 and TRBJ1-1; 7 bases match TRBD1. The V gene's germline CDR1 is MNHEY and CDR2 SVGAGI. The V segment lost 6 bases and the J segment 4 bases; nucleotides outside the gene matches: 5. The CDR3 is 13 amino acids. The CDR3 sequence: CASSRQGGTEAFF. CDR3 DNA sequence: TGTGCCAGCAGCCGACAGGGAGGCACTGAAGCTTTCTTT.

The V gene is TRBV15, the J gene TRBJ2-5; a weak D match, TRBD2 (6 bases). This CDR3 has 15 residues. V gave up 5 bases and J gave up 5 bases, with 18 bases separating them. Germline loops: CDR1 LNHNV, CDR2 YYDKDF (reference sequence). The CDR3 nucleotides read TGTGCCACCAGCGGGCGTGGCGGCGGGGCGGAGACCCAGTACTTC. Its protein is CATSGRGGGAETQYF.

The chain couples TRBV29-1 to TRBJ1-1, with TRBD1 identical over 7 bases. CDR1 SQVTM and CDR2 ANQGSEA come from the germline V gene. V lost 6 bases and J lost 0; bases outside the gene matches: 13. The CDR3 length is 16 residues. CDR3 in amino acids: CSVKSTGLRMNTEAFF. As DNA, the CDR3 is TGCAGCGTAAAATCGACAGGGTTGAGGATGAACACTGAAGCTTTCTTT.

The chain uses TRBV19 and TRBJ1-3; D is uncertain. The V gene lost 5 bases and the J gene lost 0 bases, with 5 bases spanning the gap. This CDR3 comprises 13 residues. Germline CDR1 is LNHDA and CDR2 is SQIVND (reference sequence). This chain's CDR3 is CASSWSSGNTIYF. In nucleotides, the CDR3 is TGTGCCAGTAGTTGGAGCTCTGGAAACACCATATATTTT.

In regard to this clone: The conserved phenylalanine or tryptophan is not found at the CDR3 terminus, so this likely reflects a read error. This rearrangement joins TRBV6-5 to TRBJ2-3, with no clear D. The germline gives CDR1 MNHEY, CDR2 SVGAGI. CDR3 length: 15 amino acids. The germline V and J ends were trimmed by 2 bases and 0 bases, with 9 bases remaining between them. CDR3 in amino acids: CASSYRATSTDTQYL. CDR3 DNA: TGTGCCAGCAGTTACCGGGCCACTAGCACAGATACGCAGTATCTT.

The rearrangement uses TRBV5-1 and TRBJ1-1, with a possible D match to TRBD1 (6 bases). Germline V CDR1 and CDR2: SGHRS, YFSETQ. The CDR3 consists of 14 residues. V lost 6 bases and J 1 base, leaving 13 bases between the germline ends. Here the CDR3 reads CASTSGQPNTEAFF. The DNA of the CDR3 is TGCGCCAGCACCAGCGGACAGCCGAACACTGAAGCTTTCTTT.

The genes are TRBV28 and TRBJ1-1, with 7 bases identical to TRBD1. CDR1 and CDR2 (germline): MDHEN, SYDVKM. V lost 2 bases, J lost 7 bases, and 16 bases stayed unmatched. The CDR3 is made up of 17 amino acids. CDR3 sequence (DNA): TGTGCCAGCAGTTTACCCGGGACAGTCGCTAGTTGGGGTGAAGCTTTCTTT. Protein: CASSLPGTVASWGEAFF.